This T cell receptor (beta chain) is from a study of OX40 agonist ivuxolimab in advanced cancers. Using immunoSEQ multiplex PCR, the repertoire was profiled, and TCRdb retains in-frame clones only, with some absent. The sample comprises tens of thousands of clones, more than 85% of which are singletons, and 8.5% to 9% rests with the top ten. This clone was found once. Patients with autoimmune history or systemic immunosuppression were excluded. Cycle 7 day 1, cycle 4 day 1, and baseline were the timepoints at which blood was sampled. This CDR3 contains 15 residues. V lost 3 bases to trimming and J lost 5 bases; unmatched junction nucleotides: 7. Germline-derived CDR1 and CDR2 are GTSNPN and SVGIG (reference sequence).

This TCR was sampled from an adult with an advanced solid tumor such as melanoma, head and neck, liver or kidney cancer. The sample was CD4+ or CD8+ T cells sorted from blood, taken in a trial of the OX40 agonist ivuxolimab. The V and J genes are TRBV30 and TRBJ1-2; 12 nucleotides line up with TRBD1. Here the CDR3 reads CAWSAAGQGAYGYTF. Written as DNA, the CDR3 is TGTGCCTGGAGCGCCGCGGGACAGGGGGCTTATGGCTACACCTTC.